This T cell receptor beta chain was sequenced during a study of lymphopenia after photon versus proton radiotherapy. Trimming pared 4 bases from V and 8 bases from J, leaving 11 bases between. Germline lookup yields CDR1 PRHDT and CDR2 FYEKMQ (reference sequence). CDR3 length: 13 amino acids. Produced via immunoSEQ multiplex PCR; TCRdb's table is partial and in-frame only. Of roughly 14,000 clones in the sample, approximately 84% are singletons; the top ten hold around a tenth. The V and J genes are TRBV13 and TRBJ1-4; D uncertain. The source is a man between 65 and 85 years old with pancreatic cancer. The sequences come from peripheral blood, collected from a patient treated with proton-based radiotherapy. The CDR3 sequence is CASSSPRGEKLFF. The CDR3 DNA reads TGTGCCAGCAGCTCACCGAGAGGCGAAAAACTGTTTTTT.